Listed below are T cell receptor beta chains from one sample, sequenced in a study of T-cell reconstitution after alpha-beta-depleted transplantation in children. TCRdb re-called the PCR reads with MiXCR, one entry per CDR3 protein. The table lists around 250,000 distinct CDR3 sequences, 9.9% of them singletons. Material: PBMCs from the stem cell graft donor, obtained from the stem cell graft. These receptor sequences come from a human donor who donated a stem cell graft to a child with SCID. Each CDR3 is given with its conserved first and last residue. D genes are given only for firm matches. Some rows mark clone size as missing; the rest say once, few, many or name a class of expanded clone.

>TRBV15|TRBJ1-1|many|TRBD1
CATSTWAGGGEAFF
TGTGCCACCAGCACCTGGGCAGGGGGGGGTGAAGCTTTCTTT
>TRBV2|TRBJ1-4|few|TRBD1
CASSEYRGPNEKLFF
TGTGCCAGCAGTGAATACAGGGGACCTAATGAAAAACTGTTTTTT
>TRBV4-2|TRBJ2-3|-|-
CASSPLARDTDTQYF
TGTGCCAGCAGCCCTCTAGCGCGCGACACAGATACGCAGTATTTT
>TRBV10-3|TRBJ1-1|-|-
CAISQGLEAFF
TGTGCCATCAGTCAGGGCCTTGAAGCTTTCTTT
>TRBV5-5|TRBJ2-2|few|-
CASSSFGEGGELFF
TGTGCCAGCAGCTCGTTCGGAGAGGGCGGGGAGCTGTTTTTT
>TRBV12-3/TRBV12-4|TRBJ1-6|many|-
CASSLYPDTSPLHF
TGTGCCAGCAGCTTATACCCAGATACCTCACCCCTCCACTTT
>TRBV2|TRBJ2-1|-|TRBD2
CASKPASGVDEQFF
TGTGCCAGCAAGCCCGCTAGCGGGGTCGATGAGCAGTTCTTC
>TRBV10-3|TRBJ2-1|many|-
CAIRQDWVNEQFF
TGTGCCATCAGACAGGATTGGGTGAATGAGCAGTTCTTC
>TRBV13|TRBJ2-7|few|TRBD2
CASSFKTSGGPNPYEQYF
TGTGCCAGCAGCTTTAAAACTAGCGGGGGACCAAATCCTTACGAGCAGTACTTC
>TRBV7-3|TRBJ1-5|few|-
CASSLEGKSNQPQHF
TGTGCCAGCAGCTTAGAAGGGAAGAGCAATCAGCCCCAGCATTTT
>TRBV20-1|TRBJ2-5|-|TRBD1
CSAPRTGAQETQYF
TGCAGTGCTCCTCGGACAGGGGCCCAAGAGACCCAGTACTTC
>TRBV24-1|TRBJ2-2|-|-
CATSDSWTRGTGELFF
TGTGCCACCAGTGATTCGTGGACCAGGGGAACCGGGGAGCTGTTTTTT
>TRBV6-1|TRBJ2-3|-|TRBD1
CASRALTGGSGRTDTQYF
TGTGCCAGCAGGGCCCTGACAGGGGGCTCAGGCCGCACAGATACGCAGTATTTT
>TRBV9|TRBJ1-5|-|-
CASSEAGNQPQHF
TGTGCCAGCAGCGAAGCGGGCAATCAGCCCCAGCATTTT
>TRBV2|TRBJ1-1|many|TRBD1
CASSIQTGGQAFF
TGTGCCAGCAGTATCCAGACAGGGGGGCAAGCTTTCTTT
>TRBV10-3|TRBJ2-1|-|-
CATRSDIKQFF
TGTGCCACGAGATCGGACATTAAGCAGTTCTTC
>TRBV6-1|TRBJ2-7|few|-
CASSPVGGPNEQYF
TGTGCCAGCAGTCCCGTGGGGGGCCCTAACGAGCAGTACTTC